The 15 T cell receptor beta chains in this list originate from one sample, sequenced in a study of blood T cell repertoires in COVID-19. Generated by immunoSEQ multiplex PCR, the TCRdb table keeps only in-frame clones and is missing some. The sample shows about 140,000 clones, roughly 80% of them seen only once. The sequenced material came from peripheral blood. The receptors derive from a woman aged 60-75 years with acute or convalescent COVID-19.

This clone was found a few times. This chain connects TRBV9 to TRBJ2-2; 7 bases fit TRBD2. The CDR3 runs to 17 residues. The germline V gene encodes CDR1 SGDLS and CDR2 YYNGEE. With V trimmed by 0 bases and J by 2 bases, 7 bases remained unmatched. This CDR3 is CASSVGVGGRNTGELFF. The CDR3 DNA reads as TGTGCCAGCAGCGTAGGAGTGGGCGGGAGAAACACCGGGGAGCTGTTTTTT.

This chain joins TRBV7-3 and TRBJ2-5; D is possibly TRBD1 (6 bases). CDR1 is SGHTA, CDR2 FQGTGA, per germline. V shed 2 bases and J shed 7 bases, with 11 bases lying between them. This CDR3 contains 13 residues. CDR3 nucleotide sequence: TGTGCCAGCAGCTTAGGGCAGGGGAGGACCCAGTACTTC. Residues: CASSLGQGRTQYF. Variable domain in full (rest from reference TRBV7-3 and TRBJ2-5): GAGVSQTPSNKVTEKGKYVELRCDPISGHTALYWYRQSLGQGPEFLIYFQGTGAADDSGLPNDRFFAVRPEGSVSTLKIQRTERGDSAVYLCASSLGQGRTQYFGPGTRLLVL.

This clone was picked up a small number of times. The V call is TRBV28, the J call TRBJ1-1, with a weak D call TRBD1 (6 bases). This CDR3 has 11 amino acids. Per germline, CDR1 MDHEN and CDR2 SYDVKM. CDR3 loop: CESTGNTEAFF. The DNA of the CDR3 is TGTGAATCGACAGGGAACACTGAAGCTTTCTTT.

This chain connects TRBV12-3 or TRBV12-4 to TRBJ2-7; D unclear. The CDR3 is 13 residues long. Trimming stripped 8 bases from V and 3 bases from J, with 14 bases between. The CDR3, as DNA: TGTGCCAGCTCAGGTGTCGGTCGCTACGAGCAGTACTTC. It is translated as CASSGVGRYEQYF.

The chain links TRBV5-8 to TRBJ2-1; no clear D. The germline V and J ends were trimmed by 0 bases and 2 bases, with 9 bases remaining between them. Per the germline V gene, CDR1 is SGHTS and CDR2 is YDEGEE. This CDR3 region has 15 residues. The CDR3 nucleotides are TGTGCCAGCAGCTTGGTTCGGGTAGCCTACAATGAGCAGTTCTTC. Its protein product is CASSLVRVAYNEQFF.

This rearrangement joins TRBV5-5 to TRBJ2-5, with TRBD1 matching over 7 bases. The CDR3 is made up of 14 amino acids. The V gene end was trimmed by 5 bases and the J gene end by 1 base; junction bases not matched to a gene: 5. CDR1 and CDR2 (germline): SGHKS, YYEKEE (reference sequence). CDR3 region: CASRRQGTQETQYF. CDR3 DNA: TGTGCCAGCAGACGACAGGGAACCCAAGAGACCCAGTACTTC.

This clone came up a few times. V is TRBV6-5 and J is TRBJ2-3, with a possible D match to TRBD2 (5 bases). The CDR3 length is 15 residues. V was cut by 5 bases and J by 2 bases, with 14 bases left in between. Germline-derived CDR1 and CDR2 are MNHEY and SVGAGI. The CDR3 DNA reads as TGTGCCAGCAGTACCCCAGGACTGAACACAGATACGCAGTATTTT. It translates to CASSTPGLNTDTQYF.

V gene TRBV5-6 combines with J gene TRBJ2-1; 11 bases match TRBD2. V shed 3 bases and J 3 bases; nucleotides not matched to a gene: 2. The CDR3 consists of 15 residues. CDR1 and CDR2 (germline): SGHDT, YYEEEE. CDR3 nucleotide sequence: TGTGCCAGCAGCTCAGGACTAGCGGGCTACAATGAGCAGTTCTTC. It is translated as CASSSGLAGYNEQFF.

The chain joins TRBV25-1 to TRBJ2-2; no clear D gene. CDR1 MGHDK and CDR2 SYGVNS come from the germline V gene. The CDR3 length is 11 residues. V was pared by 5 bases and J by 8 bases, with 6 bases between. The CDR3, as DNA: TGTGCCAGCAGTCCCGGGGGGGAGCTGTTTTTT. Its protein is CASSPGGELFF.

The CDR3 spells CASSQDVAGWNEQFF. CDR3 coding DNA: TGTGCCAGCAGCCAAGATGTCGCGGGGTGGAATGAGCAGTTCTTC. This chain links TRBV4-2 with TRBJ2-1; D possibly corresponds to TRBD2 (6 bases). Germline V CDR1 and CDR2: LGHNA, YNFKEQ. The V gene lost 0 bases and the J gene lost 7 bases, with 13 bases spanning the gap. The CDR3 covers 15 residues.

This clone has only a few counts. The chain joins TRBV4-1 to TRBJ1-1, with D perhaps TRBD1 (5 bases). CDR1 and CDR2 (germline): MGHRA, YSYEKL. The V end lost 1 base, the J end lost 4 bases, and 10 bases lay between the germline ends. This CDR3 is 14 amino acids long. The CDR3: CASSQVIGGTEAFF. For the CDR3, the DNA is TGCGCCAGCAGCCAAGTCATCGGGGGCACTGAAGCTTTCTTT.

The J gene is TRBJ2-1, the V gene TRBV11-3; 8 positions agree with TRBD2. Unmatched junction bases numbered 6, after V lost 6 bases and J lost 11 bases. This CDR3 spans 12 amino acids. From germline, CDR1 is SGHNT and CDR2 YENEEA. CDR3 region: CASRLTGGQQFF. The CDR3 DNA reads as TGTGCCAGCAGGCTTACGGGGGGGCAGCAGTTCTTC.

The J gene is TRBJ2-3, the V gene TRBV9; D is perhaps TRBD2 (5 bases). Germline CDR1 is SGDLS and CDR2 is YYNGEE. V gave up 1 base and J gave up 0 bases, with 9 bases separating them. CDR3 length: 15 residues. CDR3 nucleotides: TGTGCCAGCAGCGTAACCAGGACTAGCACAGATACGCAGTATTTT. As protein: CASSVTRTSTDTQYF.

The V call is TRBV28, the J call TRBJ1-1; no definite D call. The CDR3 length is 14 residues. Trimming cost V 2 bases and J 7 bases, with 14 bases left between them. From germline, CDR1 is MDHEN and CDR2 SYDVKM. CDR3 in amino acids: CASSLAEPAGEAFF. The DNA for the CDR3 is TGTGCCAGCAGTTTAGCGGAGCCGGCCGGTGAAGCTTTCTTT.

The V call is TRBV3-1 (or the pseudogene TRBV3-2), the J call TRBJ1-1; 11 bases map to TRBD1. With 0 bases clipped from V and 4 bases from J, the junction kept 10 bases outside the gene matches. The length of the CDR3 is 18 residues. CDR1 and CDR2 (germline): LGHDT, YNNKEL (reference sequence). This CDR3 is CASSQDQDRGRPGTEAFF. The CDR3 coding sequence is TGTGCCAGCAGCCAAGATCAGGACAGGGGGCGCCCGGGCACTGAAGCTTTCTTT.